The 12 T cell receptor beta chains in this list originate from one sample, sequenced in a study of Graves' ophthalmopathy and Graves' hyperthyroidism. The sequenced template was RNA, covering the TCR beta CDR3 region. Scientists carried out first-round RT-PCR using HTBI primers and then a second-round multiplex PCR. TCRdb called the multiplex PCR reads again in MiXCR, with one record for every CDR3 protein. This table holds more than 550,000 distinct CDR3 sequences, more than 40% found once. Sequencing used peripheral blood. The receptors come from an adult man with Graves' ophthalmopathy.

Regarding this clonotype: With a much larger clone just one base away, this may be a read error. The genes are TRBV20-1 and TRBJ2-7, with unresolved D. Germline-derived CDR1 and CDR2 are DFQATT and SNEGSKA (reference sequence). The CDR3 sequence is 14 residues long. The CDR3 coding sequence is TGCAGTGCTAGAGGCTGGCAGGTGTCCTGCGAGCAGTACTTC. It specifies CSARGWQVSCEQYF.

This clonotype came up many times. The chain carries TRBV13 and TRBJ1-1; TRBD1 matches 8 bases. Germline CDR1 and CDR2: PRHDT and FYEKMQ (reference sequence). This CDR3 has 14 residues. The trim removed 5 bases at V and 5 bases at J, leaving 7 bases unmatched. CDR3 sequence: CASSLRTGRTEAFF. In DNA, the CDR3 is TGTGCCAGCAGCCTACGGACAGGGAGGACTGAAGCTTTCTTT. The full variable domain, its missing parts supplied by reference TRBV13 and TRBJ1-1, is AAGVIQSPRHLIKEKRETATLKCYPIPRHDTVYWYQQGPGQDPQFLISFYEKMQSDKGSIPDRFSAQQFSDYHSELNMSSLELGDSALYFCASSLRTGRTEAFFGQGTRLTVV.

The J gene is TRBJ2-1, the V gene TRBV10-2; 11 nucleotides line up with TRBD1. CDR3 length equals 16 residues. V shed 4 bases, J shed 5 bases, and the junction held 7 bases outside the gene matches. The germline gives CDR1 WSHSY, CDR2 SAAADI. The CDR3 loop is CASSVWGQGGDNEQFF. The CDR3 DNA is TGCGCCAGCAGTGTATGGGGACAGGGGGGGGACAATGAGCAGTTCTTC.

CDR3 nucleotide sequence: TGCAGCGTTAGTTCACAGAACACTGAAGCTTTCTTT. Translation: CSVSSQNTEAFF. This sequence joins TRBV29-1 and TRBJ1-1, with D unresolved. The germline CDR1 and CDR2 sequences are SQVTM and ANQGSEA. V lost 5 bases and J 1 base, leaving 8 bases between the germline ends. CDR3 length equals 12 residues.

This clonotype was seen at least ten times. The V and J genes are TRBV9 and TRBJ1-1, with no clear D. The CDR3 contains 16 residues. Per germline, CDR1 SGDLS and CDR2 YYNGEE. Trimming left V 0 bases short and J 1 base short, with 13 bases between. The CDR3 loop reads CASSVAVTTPNTEAFF. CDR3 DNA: TGTGCCAGCAGCGTAGCGGTAACAACACCGAACACTGAAGCTTTCTTT.

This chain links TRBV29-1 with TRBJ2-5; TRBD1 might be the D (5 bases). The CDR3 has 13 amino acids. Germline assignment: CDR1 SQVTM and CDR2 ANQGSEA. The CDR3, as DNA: TGCGCCAGCAGCCAGGGCGATATAGAGACCCAGTACTTC. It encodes CASSQGDIETQYF.

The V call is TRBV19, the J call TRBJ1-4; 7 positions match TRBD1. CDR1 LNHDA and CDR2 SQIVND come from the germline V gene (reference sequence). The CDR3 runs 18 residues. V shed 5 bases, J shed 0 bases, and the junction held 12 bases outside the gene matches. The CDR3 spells CASSLRTGRQATNEKLFF. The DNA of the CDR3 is TGTGCCAGTAGTCTCCGGACAGGTAGACAAGCAACTAATGAAAAACTGTTTTTT. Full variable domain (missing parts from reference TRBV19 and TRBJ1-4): DGGITQSPKYLFRKEGQNVTLSCEQNLNHDAMYWYRQDPGQGLRLIYYSQIVNDFQKGDIAEGYSVSREKKESFPLTVTSAQKNPTAFYLCASSLRTGRQATNEKLFFGSGTQLSVL.

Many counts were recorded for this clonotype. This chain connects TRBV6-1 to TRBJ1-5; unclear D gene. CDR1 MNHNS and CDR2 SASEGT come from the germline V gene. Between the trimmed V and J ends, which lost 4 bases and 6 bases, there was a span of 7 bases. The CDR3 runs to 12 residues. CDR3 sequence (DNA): TGTGCCAGCAGTGGCGGCAGTCAGCCCCAGCATTTT. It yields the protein CASSGGSQPQHF.

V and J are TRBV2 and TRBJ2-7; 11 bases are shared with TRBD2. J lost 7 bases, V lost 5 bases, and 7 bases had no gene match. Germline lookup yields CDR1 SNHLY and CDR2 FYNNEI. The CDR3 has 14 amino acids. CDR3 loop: CASSRLAGGEEQYF. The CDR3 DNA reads TGTGCCAGCAGTCGTCTAGCGGGGGGAGAAGAGCAGTACTTC.

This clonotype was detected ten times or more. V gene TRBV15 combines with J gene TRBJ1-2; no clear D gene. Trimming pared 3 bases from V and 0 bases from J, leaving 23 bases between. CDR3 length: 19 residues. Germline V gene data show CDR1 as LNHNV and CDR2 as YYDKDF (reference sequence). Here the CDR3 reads CATSRNDFTSILANYGYTF. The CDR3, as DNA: TGTGCCACCAGCAGGAACGATTTCACAAGTATCCTGGCTAACTATGGCTACACCTTC.

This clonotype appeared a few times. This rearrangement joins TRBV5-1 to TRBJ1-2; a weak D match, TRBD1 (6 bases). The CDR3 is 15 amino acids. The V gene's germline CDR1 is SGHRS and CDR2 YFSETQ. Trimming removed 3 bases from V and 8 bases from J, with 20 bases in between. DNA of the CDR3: TGCGCCAGCAGCTCTCAGGGGACGGCTGGGTCCGGCTACACCTTC. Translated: CASSSQGTAGSGYTF.

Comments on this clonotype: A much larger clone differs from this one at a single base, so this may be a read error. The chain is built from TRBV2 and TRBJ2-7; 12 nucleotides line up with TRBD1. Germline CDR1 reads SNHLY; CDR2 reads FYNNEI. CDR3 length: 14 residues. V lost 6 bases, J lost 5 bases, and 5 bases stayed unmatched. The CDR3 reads CASSSGTGGNEQYF. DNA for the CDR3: TGTGCCAGCAGCTCCGGGACAGGGGGCAACGAGCAGTACTTC.